The rows below give T cell receptor gamma chains drawn from one sample of a study of Vδ1+ human thymocytes. With CATT, TCRdb re-called clones from the multiplex PCR reads. Of 25,000 to 30,000 gamma-chain clones in the sample, roughly a fifth were seen once. Specimen: Vdelta1+ gamma-delta thymocytes from the thymus. The source is a boy younger than two who had congenital heart surgery. The CDR3 runs from the conserved cysteine through the conserved F or W. A clone size is listed for some rows: how often the clone was seen (once, few, many), or a class if it is expanded.

v_call: TRGV4; clone_size: few; j_call: TRGJ1/TRGJ2; cdr3_nt: TGTGCCACCTGGGTGCCTCGTTATTATAAGAAACTCTTT; cdr3_aa: CATWVPRYYKKLF
v_call: TRGV9; clone_size: NA; j_call: TRGJP; cdr3_nt: TGTGCCTTGGCGTTGGGCAAAAAAATCAAGGTATTT; cdr3_aa: CALALGKKIKVF
v_call: TRGV3; clone_size: NA; j_call: TRGJ1/TRGJ2; cdr3_nt: TGTGCCACCTGGGACAGGCTTCTCTATTATAAGAAACTCTTT; cdr3_aa: CATWDRLLYYKKLF
v_call: TRGV8; clone_size: NA; j_call: TRGJ1/TRGJ2; cdr3_nt: TGTGCCACCTGGGATGGGAGAATTTATAAGAAACTCTTT; cdr3_aa: CATWDGRIYKKLF
v_call: TRGV4; clone_size: few; j_call: TRGJ1/TRGJ2; cdr3_nt: TGTGCCACCTGGGATGGGCTCCCCTATAAGAAACTCTTT; cdr3_aa: CATWDGLPYKKLF
v_call: TRGV3; clone_size: NA; j_call: TRGJ1/TRGJ2; cdr3_nt: TGTGCCACCTGGGACAGGCAAGCAGTCCATTTTAAGAAACTCTTT; cdr3_aa: CATWDRQAVHFKKLF
v_call: TRGV9; clone_size: NA; j_call: TRGJ1/TRGJ2; cdr3_nt: TGTGCCTTGTGGGAGGTGCGCCGATATTATAAGAAACTCTTT; cdr3_aa: CALWEVRRYYKKLF
v_call: TRGV2; clone_size: NA; j_call: TRGJ1/TRGJ2; cdr3_nt: TGTGCCACCTGGGATGGGCCACTGGGTTATAAGAAACTCTTT; cdr3_aa: CATWDGPLGYKKLF
v_call: TRGV9; clone_size: NA; j_call: TRGJ1/TRGJ2; cdr3_nt: TGTGCCTTGTGGGCGACCCTGACCGAGGATTATTATAAGAAACTCTTT; cdr3_aa: CALWATLTEDYYKKLF
v_call: TRGV4; clone_size: NA; j_call: TRGJ1/TRGJ2; cdr3_nt: TGTGCCACCTGGGATGACGGTTATTATAAGAAACTCTTT; cdr3_aa: CATWDDGYYKKLF
v_call: TRGV5; clone_size: few; j_call: TRGJ1/TRGJ2; cdr3_nt: TGTGCCACCTGGGATAGAGATAATTATTATAAGAAACTCTTT; cdr3_aa: CATWDRDNYYKKLF
v_call: TRGV5; clone_size: NA; j_call: TRGJP; cdr3_nt: TGTGCCACCTGGGAGTTGGGCAAAAAAATCAAGGTATTT; cdr3_aa: CATWELGKKIKVF
v_call: TRGV2; clone_size: once; j_call: TRGJ1/TRGJ2; cdr3_nt: TGTGCCACCTGGGACGGGCGGTATCGGTATAAGAAACTCTTT; cdr3_aa: CATWDGRYRYKKLF